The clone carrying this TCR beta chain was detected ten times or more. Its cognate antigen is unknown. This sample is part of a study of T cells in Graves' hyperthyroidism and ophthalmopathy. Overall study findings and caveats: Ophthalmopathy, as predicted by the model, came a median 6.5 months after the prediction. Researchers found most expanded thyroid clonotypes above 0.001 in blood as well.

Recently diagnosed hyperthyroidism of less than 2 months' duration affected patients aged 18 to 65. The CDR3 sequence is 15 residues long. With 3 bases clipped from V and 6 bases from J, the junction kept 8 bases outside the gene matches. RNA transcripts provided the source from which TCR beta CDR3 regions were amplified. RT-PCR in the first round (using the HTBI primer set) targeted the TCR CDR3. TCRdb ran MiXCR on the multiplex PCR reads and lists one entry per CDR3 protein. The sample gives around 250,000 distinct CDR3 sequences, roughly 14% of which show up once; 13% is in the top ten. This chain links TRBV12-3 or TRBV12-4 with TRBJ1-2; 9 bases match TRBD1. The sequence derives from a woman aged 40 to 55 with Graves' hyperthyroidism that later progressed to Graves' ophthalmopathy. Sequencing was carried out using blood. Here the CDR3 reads CASSLDRGNSNGYTF. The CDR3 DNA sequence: TGTGCCAGCAGTTTGGACAGGGGAAATTCTAATGGCTACACCTTC.